Reported below is one T cell receptor beta chain. This entry is derived from a study of shared clonotypes between healthy human individuals. Here immunoSEQ multiplex PCR was the method, and the copy in TCRdb shows in-frame clones only, minus some. The sample lists about 480,000 clones, about three quarters occurring once. All donors were Caucasian adults living in Nashville, Tennessee. Genomic DNA for unsorted samples was obtained from about 90 million PBMCs. The CDR3 loop spans 15 amino acids. The germline gives CDR1 WNHNN, CDR2 SYGVQD (reference sequence). Trimming stripped 0 bases from V and 1 base from J, with 8 bases between.

Input material: PBMCs. V gene TRBV10-1 combines with J gene TRBJ2-3; D remains ambiguous. The TCR originated in a middle-aged woman in good health. Some clones in this sample may be carry-over from other donors' samples. This CDR3 is CASSESPLGTDTQYF. Here the CDR3 DNA reads TGCGCCAGCAGTGAGTCGCCCTTAGGCACAGATACGCAGTATTTT.